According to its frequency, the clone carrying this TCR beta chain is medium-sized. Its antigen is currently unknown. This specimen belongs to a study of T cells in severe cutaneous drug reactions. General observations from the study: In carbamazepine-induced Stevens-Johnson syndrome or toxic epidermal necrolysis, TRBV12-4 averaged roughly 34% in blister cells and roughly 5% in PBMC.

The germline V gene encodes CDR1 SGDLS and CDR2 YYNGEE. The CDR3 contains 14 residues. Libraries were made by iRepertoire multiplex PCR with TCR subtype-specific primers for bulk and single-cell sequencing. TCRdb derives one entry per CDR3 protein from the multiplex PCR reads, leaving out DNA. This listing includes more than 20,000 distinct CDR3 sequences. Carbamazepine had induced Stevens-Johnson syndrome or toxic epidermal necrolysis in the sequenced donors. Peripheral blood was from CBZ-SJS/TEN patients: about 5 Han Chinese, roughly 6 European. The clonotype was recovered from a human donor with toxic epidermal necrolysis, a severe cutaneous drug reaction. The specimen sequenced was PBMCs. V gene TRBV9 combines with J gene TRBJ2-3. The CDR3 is CASNEDANTVTQYF.